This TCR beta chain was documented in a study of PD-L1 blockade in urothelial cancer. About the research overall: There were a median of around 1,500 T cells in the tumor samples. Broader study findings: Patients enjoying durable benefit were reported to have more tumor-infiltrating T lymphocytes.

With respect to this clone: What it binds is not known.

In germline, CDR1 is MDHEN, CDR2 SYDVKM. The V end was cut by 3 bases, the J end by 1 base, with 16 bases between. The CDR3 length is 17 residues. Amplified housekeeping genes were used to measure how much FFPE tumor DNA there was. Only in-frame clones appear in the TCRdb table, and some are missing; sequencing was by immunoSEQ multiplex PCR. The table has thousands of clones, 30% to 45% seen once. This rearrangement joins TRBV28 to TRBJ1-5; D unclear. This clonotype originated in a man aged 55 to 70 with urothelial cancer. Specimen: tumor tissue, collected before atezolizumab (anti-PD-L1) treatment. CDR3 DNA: TGTGCCAGCAGTTTTGTCCCACTCCCTCGGAGCAATCAGCCCCAGCATTTT. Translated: CASSFVPLPRSNQPQHF.